Below, one TCR beta chain is given with its context. What it recognizes is unknown. The entry originates in a study of blood T cells in healthy people across ages. Study as a whole: In model experiments, template switching was able to capture about one barcoded beta molecule for every two T cells that were present.

Using a J-beta primer mix together with a sample-barcoded 5' primer, a second PCR was run for roughly 7 to 11 cycles. TCRdb re-called the 5' RACE reads with MiXCR, one entry per CDR3 protein. The sample comprises hundreds of thousands of distinct CDR3 sequences, less than 80% of which are singletons, and about a quarter rests with the top ten. Findings of the study overall: When one million T cells were used, diversity estimates were thought to be underestimates.

Source material: blood. This receptor was obtained from a man in his thirties or forties in good health.

The CDR3 DNA follows: TGCGCCAGCAGCCGAGAAACCCGGGCGGGGGCCGTCGCACACACAGATACGCAGTATTTT. Amino acid sequence: CASSRETRAGAVAHTDTQYF. The chain uses TRBV4-3 and TRBJ2-3; D perhaps matches TRBD2 (7 bases). V lost 4 bases to trimming and J lost 2 bases, with 28 bases between them. Germline-derived CDR1 and CDR2 are LGHNA and YSLEER. This CDR3 is built from 20 residues.